Shown below are 12 T cell receptor beta chains from a single sample sequenced in a study of shared clonotypes between healthy human individuals. Repertoires were generated with immunoSEQ multiplex PCR, while TCRdb's copy carries only in-frame clones and drops some. The sample has some 1 million clones, more than 60% seen once. What was sequenced was memory CD4+ T cells sorted from blood. Subset of the sample: CD45RA-negative fraction. All receptors come from a young man in good health.

This chain links TRBV7-8 with TRBJ1-1; 8 nucleotides align to TRBD1. Trimming removed 4 bases from V and 7 bases from J; junction bases left unmatched: 8. The CDR3 is 14 residues long. Germline V gene data show CDR1 as SGHVS and CDR2 as FQNEAQ. CDR3 amino acids: CASSSRQGSVEAFF. The CDR3, as DNA: TGTGCCAGCAGCTCCAGACAGGGGAGTGTTGAAGCTTTCTTT.

The table lists this clone with a few counts. This may be a read error, as it is one base from a much larger clone. This CDR3 is also generated by other DNA sequences in the sample. The chain links TRBV4-2 to TRBJ2-5, with 7 bases that match TRBD1. Germline V gene lookup returns CDR1 LGHNA and CDR2 YNFKEQ. V lost 4 bases and J lost 4; bases outside the gene matches: 0. The CDR3 is made up of 12 amino acids. The CDR3 bases are TGTGCCAGCAGCCCAGGGGGAGAGACCCAGTACTTC. It yields the protein CASSPGGETQYF.

This chain links TRBV29-1 with TRBJ1-3; D gene ambiguous. The germline V gene encodes CDR1 SQVTM and CDR2 ANQGSEA. CDR3 length equals 12 residues. Trimming removed 4 bases at V and 4 bases at J, with 8 bases between. The CDR3 is CSVGGIGNTIYF. In nucleotides, the CDR3 is TGCAGCGTTGGAGGGATAGGAAACACCATATATTTT.

CDR3 in amino acids: CAGWTSGSDTQYF. The CDR3 coding sequence is TGTGCCGGGTGGACTAGCGGGAGTGATACGCAGTATTTT. This chain connects TRBV30 to TRBJ2-3; 13 bases are a match to TRBD2. Per germline, CDR1 GTSNPN and CDR2 SVGIG (reference sequence). This CDR3 region has 13 residues. V gave up 8 bases and J gave up 6 bases; unmatched junction bases: 5.

This chain links TRBV5-4 with TRBJ1-1; possibly TRBD1 for D (5 bases). The germline V gene has CDR1 SGHNT and CDR2 YYREEE (reference sequence). This CDR3 region has 16 residues. V was pared by 6 bases and J by 0 bases, with 18 bases between. CDR3 residues: CASIKGGDGMNTEAFF. The DNA for the CDR3 is TGTGCCAGCATCAAGGGCGGGGACGGCATGAACACTGAAGCTTTCTTT.

CDR3 loop: CASSVSGGAGADTQYF. As DNA, the CDR3 is TGTGCCAGCAGCGTGAGCGGGGGGGCTGGGGCAGATACGCAGTATTTT. V usage is TRBV2 and J usage is TRBJ2-3, with 10 bases identical to TRBD2. V lost 6 bases, J lost 4 bases, and 10 bases stayed unmatched. Germline CDR1 SNHLY, CDR2 FYNNEI. This CDR3 is 16 amino acids long.

This sequence joins TRBV11-2 and TRBJ1-2; the D is unclear. Germline values: CDR1 SGHAT, CDR2 FQNNGV. The ends were cut back, 1 base at V and 7 bases at J, with 7 bases in the middle. The CDR3 covers 12 residues. The DNA of the CDR3 is TGTGCCAGCAGCTTAGCCGGGAGTGGCTACACCTTC. As protein: CASSLAGSGYTF.

The V call is TRBV18, the J call TRBJ1-1; perhaps TRBD1 as D (5 bases). Between the trimmed V and J ends, which lost 3 bases and 0 bases, there was a span of 11 bases. This CDR3 is built from 15 residues. Per germline, CDR1 KGHSH and CDR2 LQKENI. In DNA, the CDR3 is TGTGCCAGCTCACCCTTCGGGACCCTGAACACTGAAGCTTTCTTT. Amino acid sequence: CASSPFGTLNTEAFF.

The chain carries TRBV7-2 and TRBJ2-1, with D perhaps being TRBD1 or TRBD2 (5 bases each). The ends were cut back, 5 bases at V and 5 bases at J, with 16 bases in the middle. Germline assignment: CDR1 SGHTA and CDR2 FQGNSA. The CDR3 runs to 15 residues. The CDR3 bases are TGTGCCAGCAGCACATCCGGGACGGATAACAATGAGCAGTTCTTC. Protein product: CASSTSGTDNNEQFF. The full variable domain, its missing parts supplied by reference TRBV7-2 and TRBJ2-1, is GAGVSQSPSNKVTEKGKDVELRCDPISGHTALYWYRQSLGQGLEFLIYFQGNSAPDKSGLPSDRFSAERTGGSVSTLTIQRTQQEDSAVYLCASSTSGTDNNEQFFGPGTRLTVL.

This rearrangement joins TRBV5-1 to TRBJ1-1; 8 positions match TRBD1. V gave up 6 bases and J gave up 4 bases; unmatched junction bases: 8. The CDR3 is 14 amino acids. CDR1 SGHRS and CDR2 YFSETQ come from the germline V gene. This CDR3 is CASNQGQGATEAFF. The CDR3 coding sequence is TGCGCCAGCAACCAAGGACAGGGAGCCACTGAAGCTTTCTTT.

This sequence joins TRBV2 and TRBJ1-4; the D gene is possibly TRBD1 (6 bases). V dropped 10 bases and J dropped 0 bases, with 18 bases sitting between them. Germline V gives CDR1 SNHLY, CDR2 FYNNEI. This CDR3 region has 16 residues. In DNA, the CDR3 is TGTGCCACCTATAGAGGGGGGATTGCAACTAATGAAAAACTGTTTTTT. It codes for CATYRGGIATNEKLFF.

About this clone: The sample contains more than one DNA sequence encoding this CDR3. This CDR3 is CASSGTESYEQYF. The CDR3 DNA sequence: TGTGCCAGTAGCGGGACAGAGTCTTACGAGCAGTACTTC. This chain connects TRBV19 to TRBJ2-7, with TRBD1 matching over 7 bases. This CDR3 comprises 13 residues. V was clipped by 6 bases and J by 4 bases; unmatched bases: 6. Germline values: CDR1 LNHDA, CDR2 SQIVND (reference sequence).